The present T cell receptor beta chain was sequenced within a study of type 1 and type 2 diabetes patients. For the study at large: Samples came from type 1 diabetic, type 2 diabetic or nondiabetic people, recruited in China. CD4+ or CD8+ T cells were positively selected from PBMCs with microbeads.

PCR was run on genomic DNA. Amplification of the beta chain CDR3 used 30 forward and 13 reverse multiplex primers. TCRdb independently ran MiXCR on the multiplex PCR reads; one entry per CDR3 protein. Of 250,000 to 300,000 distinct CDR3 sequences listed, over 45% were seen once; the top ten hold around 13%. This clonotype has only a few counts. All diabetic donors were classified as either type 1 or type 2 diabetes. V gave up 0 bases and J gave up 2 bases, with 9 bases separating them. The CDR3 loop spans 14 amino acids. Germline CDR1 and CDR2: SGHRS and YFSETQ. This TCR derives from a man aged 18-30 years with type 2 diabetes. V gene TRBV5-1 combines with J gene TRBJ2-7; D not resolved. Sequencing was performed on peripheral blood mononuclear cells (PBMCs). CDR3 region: CASSLELPAYEQYF. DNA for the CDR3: TGCGCCAGCAGCTTGGAGCTTCCGGCCTACGAGCAGTACTTC.